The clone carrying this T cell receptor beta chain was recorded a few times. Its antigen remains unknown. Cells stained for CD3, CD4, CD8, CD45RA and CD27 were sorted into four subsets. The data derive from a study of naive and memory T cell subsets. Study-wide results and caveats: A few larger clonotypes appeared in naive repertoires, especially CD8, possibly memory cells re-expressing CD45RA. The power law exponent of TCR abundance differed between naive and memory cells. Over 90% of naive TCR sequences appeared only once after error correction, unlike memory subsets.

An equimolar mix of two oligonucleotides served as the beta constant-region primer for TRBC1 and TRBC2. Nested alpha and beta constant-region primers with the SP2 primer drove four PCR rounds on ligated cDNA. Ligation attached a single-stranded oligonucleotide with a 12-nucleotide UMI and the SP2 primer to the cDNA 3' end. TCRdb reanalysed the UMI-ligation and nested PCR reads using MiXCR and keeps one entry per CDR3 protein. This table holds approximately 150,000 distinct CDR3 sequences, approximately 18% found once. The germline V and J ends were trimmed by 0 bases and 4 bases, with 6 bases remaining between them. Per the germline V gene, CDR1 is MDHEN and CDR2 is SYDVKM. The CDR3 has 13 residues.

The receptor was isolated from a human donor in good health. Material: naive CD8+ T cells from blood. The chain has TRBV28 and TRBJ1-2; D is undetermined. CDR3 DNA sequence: TGTGCCAGCAGTTTATGGGCAGGCTATGGCTACACCTTC. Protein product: CASSLWAGYGYTF.